Listed here are 8 T cell receptor beta chains from one sample, sequenced in a study of regulatory T cells in long-lasting Graves disease. As to time point: newly diagnosed GD, antithyroid drugs for less than 3 months. The TCR library was made from RNA extracted from PBMCs. iRepertoire HTBI primers and Arm-PCR of CDR3 regions built TCR beta libraries. TCRdb analysed the multiplex PCR reads with MiXCR anew, one entry per CDR3 protein. The profile covers about 540,000 distinct CDR3 sequences, with roughly 14% appearing a single time and 10% taken by the ten largest. These data also featured in a second study, about T cells in Graves' hyperthyroidism and ophthalmopathy.

This specimen was peripheral blood mononuclear cells (PBMCs), taken at new diagnosis, from a patient treated with antithyroid drugs. The receptors come from a man under 40 with Graves disease.

This clonotype was detected a few times. The chain uses TRBV7-9 and TRBJ1-2, with TRBD1 matching 9 bases. The CDR3 sequence is 13 residues long. Germline V gene lookup returns CDR1 SEHNR and CDR2 FQNEAQ (reference sequence). The V segment lost 7 bases and the J segment 4 bases; nucleotides outside the gene matches: 4. Here the CDR3 DNA reads TGTGCCAGCACCACAGGGGGCGGCTATGGCTACACCTTC. Protein product: CASTTGGGYGYTF. The whole variable domain, filled in from reference TRBV7-9 and TRBJ1-2, reads DTGVSQNPRHKITKRGQNVTFRCDPISEHNRLYWYRQTLGQGPEFLTYFQNEAQLEKSRLLSDRFSAERPKGSFSTLEIQRTEQGDSAMYLCASTTGGGYGYTFGSGTRLTVV.

This clonotype was recorded many times. This rearrangement joins TRBV12-3 or TRBV12-4 to TRBJ1-2; 7 positions match TRBD1. This CDR3 comprises 14 residues. The V and J ends lost 5 bases and 7 bases, in that order; junction bases with no gene match: 10. The CDR3 protein is CASSRTTGVGGYTF. The CDR3 region has the DNA TGTGCCAGCAGTCGCACTACAGGGGTCGGTGGCTACACCTTC.

Ten or more counts support this clonotype. The chain links TRBV2 to TRBJ2-3, with 10 bases lining up with TRBD2. The CDR3 is made up of 14 amino acids. The J segment lost 2 bases and the V segment lost 10 bases, leaving 6 bases of the junction unmatched. Germline V gives CDR1 SNHLY, CDR2 FYNNEI. DNA of the CDR3: TGTGCCATTGGACTAGCGGTCCACACAGATACGCAGTATTTT. Amino acids: CAIGLAVHTDTQYF.

This chain joins TRBV20-1 and TRBJ2-1, with TRBD1 as a possible D gene (5 bases). This CDR3 has 16 residues. The V gene's germline CDR1 is DFQATT and CDR2 SNEGSKA (reference sequence). V was pared by 0 bases and J by 5 bases, with 17 bases between. The CDR3 here is CSARDGAAVPHNEQFF. In nucleotides, the CDR3 is TGCAGTGCTAGAGATGGGGCCGCGGTCCCCCACAATGAGCAGTTCTTC.

This clonotype was detected only a few times. This sequence joins TRBV15 and TRBJ2-2, with D uncertain. V was clipped by 0 bases and J by 7 bases, with 6 bases between them. Germline V CDR1 and CDR2: LNHNV, YYDKDF (reference sequence). The CDR3 loop spans 13 amino acids. This CDR3 is CATSRESGGELFF. The DNA of the CDR3 is TGTGCCACCAGCAGAGAATCGGGCGGGGAGCTGTTTTTT.

V usage is TRBV5-1 and J usage is TRBJ2-1, with 10 bases matching TRBD2. Germline V gene lookup returns CDR1 SGHRS and CDR2 YFSETQ. This CDR3 comprises 15 residues. Unmatched junction bases numbered 11, after V lost 6 bases and J lost 8 bases. CDR3 amino acids: CASTPPASGSHEQFF. The CDR3 nucleotides are TGCGCCAGCACCCCCCCGGCTAGCGGGAGCCATGAGCAGTTCTTC.

This clonotype was counted at least ten times. The chain uses TRBV5-6 and TRBJ2-3; D remains ambiguous. The germline V gene has CDR1 SGHDT and CDR2 YYEEEE. CDR3 length: 12 amino acids. Trimming stripped 1 base from V and 9 bases from J, with 9 bases between. DNA of the CDR3: TGTGCCAGCAGCTTGTCGAGTTCCACGCAGTATTTT. It specifies CASSLSSSTQYF.

This clonotype was counted ten times or more. V is TRBV7-9 and J is TRBJ2-1, with D possibly called TRBD1 or TRBD2 (5 bases each). Germline-derived CDR1 and CDR2 are SEHNR and FQNEAQ (reference sequence). V was shortened by 5 bases and J by 5 bases, with 13 bases between the two germline ends. This CDR3 has 14 residues. In DNA form, the CDR3 reads TGTGCCAGCAGCGCTAGCTTAGGGGACAATGAGCAGTTCTTC. It is translated as CASSASLGDNEQFF.